A selection of T cell receptor beta chains follows, all from one sample in a study of shared clonotypes between healthy human individuals. The table came from immunoSEQ multiplex PCR; TCRdb's copy has only in-frame clones and leaves some out. The table records almost 750,000 clones, roughly 72% of them present only once. Sequencing used memory CD4+ T cells sorted from blood. The source is a woman in her 30s in good health. CDR3s include the opening cysteine and the closing phenylalanine or tryptophan.

v_gene: TRBV7-2
j_gene: TRBJ2-1
CDR3aa: CASSSRLAGSSYNEQFF

v_gene: TRBV29-1
j_gene: TRBJ2-7
CDR3aa: CSVVGGRTPSYEQYF

v_gene: TRBV19
j_gene: TRBJ2-1
CDR3aa: CASSINSAGRSYNEQFF

v_gene: TRBV18
j_gene: TRBJ2-1
CDR3aa: CASSPLAVSEQFF

v_gene: TRBV27
j_gene: TRBJ1-1
CDR3aa: CASSLRPLVGHTEAFF

v_gene: TRBV30
j_gene: TRBJ2-5
CDR3aa: CAWSPHKETQYF

v_gene: TRBV7-2
j_gene: TRBJ1-2
CDR3aa: CASSSFDVSGYTF

v_gene: TRBV7-2
j_gene: TRBJ1-1
CDR3aa: CASSLNGVNTEAFF

v_gene: TRBV7-9
j_gene: TRBJ1-1
CDR3aa: CASSLRGAREEDTEAFF

v_gene: TRBV15
j_gene: TRBJ1-1
CDR3aa: CATSSFGDTEAFF

v_gene: TRBV6-1
j_gene: TRBJ2-3
CDR3aa: CASSVWRGALTDTQYF

v_gene: TRBV5-1
j_gene: TRBJ2-3
CDR3aa: CASSFAVAEDTQYF

v_gene: TRBV7-2
j_gene: TRBJ1-1
CDR3aa: CASSLAGQGYTEAFF

v_gene: TRBV30
j_gene: TRBJ2-7
CDR3aa: CAWSLRHGPDEQYF

v_gene: TRBV15
j_gene: TRBJ1-2
CDR3aa: CATSRVGQYQNYGYTF

v_gene: TRBV6-6
j_gene: TRBJ2-3
CDR3aa: CASSAGPGGSADTQYF

v_gene: TRBV6-1
j_gene: TRBJ1-1
CDR3aa: CASSGPTRDRGVLGNTEAFF

v_gene: TRBV5-1
j_gene: TRBJ1-2
CDR3aa: CASSYDKETGYTF

v_gene: TRBV5-1
j_gene: TRBJ1-2
CDR3aa: CASSLGQIDGYTF

v_gene: TRBV4-1
j_gene: TRBJ2-3
CDR3aa: CASRGREGLTDTQYF

v_gene: TRBV25-1
j_gene: TRBJ2-1
CDR3aa: CASSERGPNEQFF

v_gene: TRBV5-1
j_gene: TRBJ2-7
CDR3aa: CASSLERDYEQYF

v_gene: TRBV7-9
j_gene: TRBJ2-3
CDR3aa: CASSPGLAGVSDTQYF

v_gene: TRBV10-3
j_gene: TRBJ2-5
CDR3aa: CAISGDQETQYF

v_gene: TRBV5-1
j_gene: TRBJ1-1
CDR3aa: CASSVTGGMNTEAFF

v_gene: TRBV5-1
j_gene: TRBJ2-7
CDR3aa: CASSLARADYEQYF

v_gene: TRBV9
j_gene: TRBJ1-2
CDR3aa: CASSVEEGRSGYTF

v_gene: TRBV2
j_gene: TRBJ1-5
CDR3aa: CASSQGSRYSNQPQHF

v_gene: TRBV27
j_gene: TRBJ2-2
CDR3aa: CASSFKRRLAGGTGELFF

v_gene: TRBV27
j_gene: TRBJ2-5
CDR3aa: CASRQRGTQYF

v_gene: TRBV5-1
j_gene: TRBJ2-5
CDR3aa: CASSPTSGRETQYF

v_gene: TRBV5-1
j_gene: TRBJ1-1
CDR3aa: CASRWGSNTEAFF

v_gene: TRBV6-1
j_gene: TRBJ1-2
CDR3aa: CASSRQTNYGYTF

v_gene: TRBV6-5
j_gene: TRBJ2-1
CDR3aa: CASSHGLAGLGEQFF

v_gene: TRBV5-4
j_gene: TRBJ2-7
CDR3aa: CASSSPVASGRAEQYF

v_gene: TRBV27
j_gene: TRBJ2-7
CDR3aa: CASGRTYEQYF

v_gene: TRBV5-1
j_gene: TRBJ2-3
CDR3aa: CASNPGETDTQYF

v_gene: TRBV5-6
j_gene: TRBJ2-7
CDR3aa: CASSIGQAYEQYF

v_gene: TRBV2
j_gene: TRBJ2-4
CDR3aa: CASSEGASGRNIQYF

v_gene: TRBV28
j_gene: TRBJ2-2
CDR3aa: CASSEPTVNTGELFF

v_gene: TRBV15
j_gene: TRBJ2-5
CDR3aa: CATSRDHVGYQETQYF

v_gene: TRBV19
j_gene: TRBJ2-5
CDR3aa: CASSIGGTRGETQYF